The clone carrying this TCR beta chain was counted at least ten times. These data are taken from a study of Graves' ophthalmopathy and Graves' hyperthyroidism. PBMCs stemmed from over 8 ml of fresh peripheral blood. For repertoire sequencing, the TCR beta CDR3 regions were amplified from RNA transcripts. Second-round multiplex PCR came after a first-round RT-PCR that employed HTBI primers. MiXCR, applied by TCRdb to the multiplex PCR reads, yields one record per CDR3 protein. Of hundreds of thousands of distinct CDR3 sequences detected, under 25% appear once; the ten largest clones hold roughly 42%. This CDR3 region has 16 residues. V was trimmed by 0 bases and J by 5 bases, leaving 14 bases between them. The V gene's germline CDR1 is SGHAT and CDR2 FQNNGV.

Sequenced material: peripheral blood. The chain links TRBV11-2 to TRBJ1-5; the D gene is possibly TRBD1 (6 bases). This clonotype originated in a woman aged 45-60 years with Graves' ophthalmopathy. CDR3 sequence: CASSLDPARGDQPQHF. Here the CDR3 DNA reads TGTGCCAGCAGCTTAGATCCGGCCAGGGGAGATCAGCCCCAGCATTTT.